Below, 4 T cell receptor beta chains from the same sample are listed, as sequenced in a study of shared clonotypes between healthy human individuals. Here immunoSEQ multiplex PCR was the method, and the copy in TCRdb shows in-frame clones only, minus some. This repertoire shows 1.5 million to 2.5 million clones, around 96% found once; its top ten account for 1.2%. Selected positively for CCR7 and CD45RO-negative, naive CD8 cells excluded terminally differentiated effector memory CD45RA+ cells. The sample was naive CD8+ T cells sorted from blood. These receptors were collected from a man between 18 and 29 years old in good health.

The chain carries TRBV14 and TRBJ2-1; D unresolved. Germline loops: CDR1 SGHDN, CDR2 FVKESK. The CDR3 has 17 residues. Trimming took off 0 bases at V and 1 base at J, with 13 bases between the two ends. CDR3 region: CASSQDSYTDSYNEQFF. The CDR3 nucleotides read TGTGCCAGCAGCCAAGATTCGTACACAGATTCCTACAATGAGCAGTTCTTC.

The rearrangement joins TRBV14 to TRBJ2-1, with D perhaps TRBD2 (6 bases). Trimming pared 0 bases from V and 0 bases from J, leaving 15 bases between. Germline CDR1 and CDR2: SGHDN and FVKESK. This CDR3 region has 18 residues. The CDR3 region is CASSQDPAGPSSYNEQFF. The CDR3, as DNA: TGTGCCAGCAGCCAAGATCCTGCGGGGCCAAGCTCCTACAATGAGCAGTTCTTC.

The chain has TRBV5-1 and TRBJ2-2; a possible D gene is TRBD1 (6 bases). Trimming took off 2 bases at V and 1 base at J, with 15 bases between the two ends. CDR3 size: 17 residues. Germline V CDR1 and CDR2: SGHRS, YFSETQ. CDR3 sequence: CASSLERWTENTGELFF. CDR3 coding DNA: TGCGCCAGCAGCTTAGAACGATGGACAGAGAACACCGGGGAGCTGTTTTTT. Full variable domain (remainder filled in from reference TRBV5-1 and TRBJ2-2): KAGVTQTPRYLIKTRGQQVTLSCSPISGHRSVSWYQQTPGQGLQFLFEYFSETQRNKGNFPGRFSGRQFSNSRSEMNVSTLELGDSALYLCASSLERWTENTGELFFGEGSRLTVL.

This chain links TRBV11-2 with TRBJ2-7; the D gene is possibly TRBD2 (6 bases). Germline CDR1 is SGHAT and CDR2 is FQNNGV. This CDR3 has 15 amino acids. The V gene lost 2 bases and the J gene lost 0 bases, with 11 bases spanning the gap. CDR3 DNA sequence: TGTGCCAGCAGCTTACTAGCGCTCAGCTCCTACGAGCAGTACTTC. Its protein is CASSLLALSSYEQYF.